A single sample gave rise to the 14 T cell receptor beta chains below, sequenced in a study of shared clonotypes between healthy human individuals. Sequenced by immunoSEQ multiplex PCR; TCRdb stores in-frame clones only, minus some. The sample yields 650,000 to 750,000 clones, about three quarters seen once. Material: memory CD4+ T cells sorted from blood. Subset described: CD45RA-negative fraction. These receptors originate from a woman aged 25 to 39 in good health.

The chain is built from TRBV10-2 and TRBJ1-3; D gene unclear. The germline V and J ends were trimmed by 2 bases and 0 bases, with 11 bases remaining between them. This CDR3 is built from 16 residues. Germline assignment: CDR1 WSHSY and CDR2 SAAADI. In DNA form, the CDR3 reads TGCGCCAGCAGTGAGGCGACTGCCATCTCTGGAAACACCATATATTTT. Protein: CASSEATAISGNTIYF.

By share of the sample, this clone is large. J is TRBJ1-1 and V is TRBV19, with D maybe TRBD1 (6 bases). V lost 7 bases, J lost 3 bases, and 12 bases lay in between. Per germline, CDR1 LNHDA and CDR2 SQIVND (reference sequence). The CDR3 covers 13 residues. The CDR3 here is CASKGDMDTEAFF. The CDR3 DNA reads TGTGCCAGTAAGGGGGACATGGACACTGAAGCTTTCTTT. Combining the CDR3 with reference TRBV19 and TRBJ1-1 gives the whole variable domain DGGITQSPKYLFRKEGQNVTLSCEQNLNHDAMYWYRQDPGQGLRLIYYSQIVNDFQKGDIAEGYSVSREKKESFPLTVTSAQKNPTAFYLCASKGDMDTEAFFGQGTRLTVV.

V and J are TRBV29-1 and TRBJ2-1, with a weak D call TRBD2 (5 bases). CDR3 size: 15 residues. Trimming left V 5 bases short and J 5 bases short, with 19 bases between. Germline CDR1 SQVTM, CDR2 ANQGSEA. In DNA, the CDR3 is TGCAGCGTTAAGTTATCGGGGATGACGCACAATGAGCAGTTCTTC. Translated: CSVKLSGMTHNEQFF.

This clone was seen repeatedly, ten times or more. The chain employs TRBV10-1 and TRBJ2-7; 9 nucleotides line up with TRBD2. J was trimmed by 2 bases and V by 2 bases; bases with no gene match: 4. The germline CDR1 and CDR2 sequences are WNHNN and SYGVQD (reference sequence). The CDR3 contains 15 residues. This CDR3 reads CASSEGTSGPYEQYF. CDR3 bases: TGCGCCAGCAGTGAGGGAACTAGCGGGCCCTACGAGCAGTACTTC.

The V and J genes are TRBV5-6 and TRBJ2-6; no clear D gene. CDR3 length: 15 residues. CDR1 is SGHDT, CDR2 YYEEEE, per germline. Trimming removed 2 bases at V and 1 base at J, with 7 bases between. The CDR3 nucleotides read TGTGCCAGCAGCTTTCAAGGGTCTGGGGCCAACGTCCTGACTTTC. Residues: CASSFQGSGANVLTF.

The rearrangement joins TRBV7-9 to TRBJ2-1; D might be TRBD2 (6 bases). CDR3 length equals 17 residues. Trimming pared 5 bases from V and 3 bases from J, leaving 20 bases between. Looked up from germline, CDR1 is SEHNR and CDR2 is FQNEAQ (reference sequence). CDR3 DNA sequence: TGTGCCAGCAGCCCCTCCCGGGGACTGGGGATCTACAATGAGCAGTTCTTC. Translated, it gives CASSPSRGLGIYNEQFF.

The rearrangement links TRBV6-1 to TRBJ2-5; D might be TRBD1 or TRBD2, each matching 6 bases. V was cut by 2 bases and J by 0 bases, with 16 bases left in between. Germline V gene sequence: CDR1 MNHNS, CDR2 SASEGT. There are 17 residues in the CDR3. The CDR3 region has the DNA TGTGCCAGCAGTGAATTCGGAGGGACACTGTACCAAGAGACCCAGTACTTC. Translated, it gives CASSEFGGTLYQETQYF.

This clone has just one count. J is TRBJ1-2 and V is TRBV28; D gene unclear. Between the trimmed V and J ends, which lost 5 bases and 10 bases, there was a span of 20 bases. This CDR3 comprises 14 residues. The V gene's germline CDR1 is MDHEN and CDR2 SYDVKM. The CDR3 region is CASSPLFGPTLYTF. The CDR3 nucleotides are TGTGCCAGCAGTCCCCTTTTCGGACCCACTCTCTACACCTTC.

The chain couples TRBV7-2 to TRBJ2-1; TRBD2 matches at 9 bases. Germline CDR1 and CDR2: SGHTA and FQGNSA. After removal of 3 bases from V and 1 base from J, the junction contained 4 bases not matched to a gene. The CDR3 is 16 residues long. CDR3 region: CASSLVLAGSYNEQFF. CDR3 in DNA: TGTGCCAGCAGCTTGGTACTAGCGGGTTCCTACAATGAGCAGTTCTTC. Supplemented by reference TRBV7-2 and TRBJ2-1, the full variable domain reads GAGVSQSPSNKVTEKGKDVELRCDPISGHTALYWYRQSLGQGLEFLIYFQGNSAPDKSGLPSDRFSAERTGGSVSTLTIQRTQQEDSAVYLCASSLVLAGSYNEQFFGPGTRLTVL.

V gene TRBV11-2 combines with J gene TRBJ2-5; the D is unclear. V was clipped by 3 bases and J by 2 bases, with 13 bases between them. The CDR3 is 15 residues long. Germline-derived CDR1 and CDR2 are SGHAT and FQNNGV. The CDR3 sequence: CASSFSSSGQETQYF. In DNA, the CDR3 is TGTGCCAGCAGCTTTTCTTCCTCCGGGCAAGAGACCCAGTACTTC.

DNA for the CDR3: TGTGCCAGCAGTTTGTCGGGACAATACAATGAGCAGTTCTTC. Protein: CASSLSGQYNEQFF. The rearrangement links TRBV11-3 to TRBJ2-1, with a tentative D call TRBD1 (6 bases). The CDR3 extends over 14 amino acids. Germline V CDR1 and CDR2: SGHNT, YENEEA. The V and J ends lost 6 bases and 4 bases respectively, with 13 bases between them. Combining the CDR3 with reference TRBV11-3 and TRBJ2-1 gives the whole variable domain EAGVVQSPRYKIIEKKQPVAFWCNPISGHNTLYWYLQNLGQGPELLIRYENEEAVDDSQLPKDRFSAERLKGVDSTLKIQPAELGDSAVYLCASSLSGQYNEQFFGPGTRLTVL.

This chain joins TRBV10-2 and TRBJ2-7, with 7 bases matching TRBD1. J was trimmed by 1 base and V by 6 bases; bases with no gene match: 3. From germline, CDR1 is WSHSY and CDR2 SAAADI. This CDR3 has 13 residues. In nucleotides, the CDR3 is TGCGCCAGCAGGGGGACAGATTCCTACGAGCAGTACTTC. Translation: CASRGTDSYEQYF.

The chain carries TRBV18 and TRBJ2-3; D is perhaps TRBD1 (5 bases). This CDR3 is built from 15 residues. The V end was cut by 3 bases, the J end by 2 bases, with 12 bases between. Germline V gives CDR1 KGHSH, CDR2 LQKENI. The CDR3 spells CASSPRQISTDTQYF. In nucleotides, the CDR3 is TGTGCCAGCTCACCGCGACAGATCTCCACAGATACGCAGTATTTT.

The V call is TRBV19, the J call TRBJ1-2, with D unresolved. Germline loops: CDR1 LNHDA, CDR2 SQIVND (reference sequence). The V gene lost 6 bases and the J gene lost 4 bases, with 18 bases spanning the gap. This CDR3 is built from 15 residues. CDR3 nucleotides: TGTGCCAGTAGCACAGAGAACCCCTGGAGCTATGGCTACACCTTC. Translated: CASSTENPWSYGYTF. Variable domain in full (rest from reference TRBV19 and TRBJ1-2): DGGITQSPKYLFRKEGQNVTLSCEQNLNHDAMYWYRQDPGQGLRLIYYSQIVNDFQKGDIAEGYSVSREKKESFPLTVTSAQKNPTAFYLCASSTENPWSYGYTFGSGTRLTVV.